The rows below give T cell receptor beta chains drawn from one sample of a study of blood T cell repertoires in COVID-19. Profiling relied on immunoSEQ multiplex PCR, and the TCRdb table lists in-frame clones only, not all of them. The sample shows hundreds of thousands of clones, more than 70% of them seen only once. Sequenced: peripheral blood. These receptor sequences come from a woman in her fifties or sixties with COVID-19, enrolled during active disease. The CDR3 runs from the conserved cysteine through the conserved F or W. D genes are given only for firm matches. Expanded clones are given a class, and other clones once, few, many or no size at all.

j_gene: TRBJ1-2
d_gene: TRBD1
v_gene: TRBV27
abundance: .
CDR3aa: CASSPPGGNYGYTF
CDR3nt: TGTGCCAGCAGTCCCCCAGGGGGCAACTATGGCTACACCTTC

j_gene: TRBJ1-2
d_gene: .
v_gene: TRBV6-5
abundance: .
CDR3aa: CASRGNYGYTF
CDR3nt: TGTGCCAGCAGGGGCAACTATGGCTACACCTTC

j_gene: TRBJ1-4
d_gene: TRBD1
v_gene: TRBV5-1
abundance: .
CDR3aa: CASRQGANEKLFF
CDR3nt: TGCGCCAGCAGACAGGGGGCTAATGAAAAACTGTTTTTT

j_gene: TRBJ1-1
d_gene: .
v_gene: TRBV3-1/TRBV3-2
abundance: .
CDR3aa: CASSQLASTEAFF
CDR3nt: TGTGCCAGCAGCCAACTGGCATCTACTGAAGCTTTCTTT

j_gene: TRBJ1-2
d_gene: .
v_gene: TRBV5-8
abundance: few
CDR3aa: CASSSSGTSYGYTF
CDR3nt: TGTGCCAGCAGCTCCTCAGGGACATCCTATGGCTACACCTTC

j_gene: TRBJ1-1
d_gene: TRBD1
v_gene: TRBV19
abundance: .
CDR3aa: CASSANRGHVEAFF
CDR3nt: TGTGCCAGTAGTGCGAACAGGGGGCATGTTGAAGCTTTCTTT

j_gene: TRBJ1-1
d_gene: TRBD1
v_gene: TRBV5-4
abundance: once
CDR3aa: CASTEDRGIEKAFF
CDR3nt: TGTGCCAGCACCGAGGACAGGGGCATTGAAAAAGCTTTCTTT

j_gene: TRBJ2-2
d_gene: .
v_gene: TRBV28
abundance: .
CDR3aa: CASSPPGGTGSHTGELFF
CDR3nt: TGTGCCAGCAGTCCCCCGGGAGGGACAGGGAGCCACACCGGGGAGCTGTTTTTT

j_gene: TRBJ2-3
d_gene: .
v_gene: TRBV9
abundance: .
CDR3aa: CASSVRGAGSTDTQYF
CDR3nt: TGTGCCAGCAGCGTACGGGGGGCCGGTTCCACAGATACGCAGTATTTT

j_gene: TRBJ1-3
d_gene: .
v_gene: TRBV3-1/TRBV3-2
abundance: .
CDR3aa: CASSRQTGAGRDTIYF
CDR3nt: TGTGCCAGCAGCCGTCAAACGGGAGCAGGCAGGGACACCATATATTTT

j_gene: TRBJ1-5
d_gene: TRBD1
v_gene: TRBV6-5
abundance: once
CDR3aa: CASNTGQKNQPQHF
CDR3nt: TGTGCCAGCAACACGGGACAGAAAAATCAGCCCCAGCATTTT

j_gene: TRBJ1-2
d_gene: .
v_gene: TRBV19
abundance: .
CDR3aa: CASSIKRRGGTYGYTF
CDR3nt: TGTGCCAGTAGTATAAAACGCCGTGGAGGGACCTATGGCTACACCTTC

j_gene: TRBJ1-1
d_gene: .
v_gene: TRBV6-5
abundance: .
CDR3aa: CASERASGSAEAFF
CDR3nt: TGTGCCAGCGAGCGGGCTTCGGGGTCCGCTGAAGCTTTCTTT

j_gene: TRBJ1-3
d_gene: .
v_gene: TRBV6-5
abundance: .
CDR3aa: CASRTPGTSGNTIYF
CDR3nt: TGTGCCAGCAGGACCCCAGGGACTTCTGGAAACACCATATATTTT

j_gene: TRBJ1-1
d_gene: .
v_gene: TRBV4-1
abundance: .
CDR3aa: CASSPNPLGLNTEAFF
CDR3nt: TGCGCCAGCAGCCCGAATCCTCTGGGGCTGAACACTGAAGCTTTCTTT

j_gene: TRBJ2-2
d_gene: .
v_gene: TRBV27
abundance: .
CDR3aa: CASSPQWLPTGELFF
CDR3nt: TGTGCCAGCAGTCCCCAATGGCTGCCCACCGGGGAGCTGTTTTTT

j_gene: TRBJ1-2
d_gene: .
v_gene: TRBV7-2
abundance: .
CDR3aa: CASSRTSSGGYTF
CDR3nt: TGTGCCAGCAGCCGTACATCCTCAGGTGGCTACACCTTC

j_gene: TRBJ1-2
d_gene: .
v_gene: TRBV30
abundance: .
CDR3aa: CAWIRQGNYGYTF
CDR3nt: TGTGCCTGGATTAGGCAGGGGAACTATGGCTACACCTTC

j_gene: TRBJ2-4
d_gene: .
v_gene: TRBV11-1
abundance: .
CDR3aa: CASSLRTPKNIQYF
CDR3nt: TGTGCCAGCAGCTTACGGACACCCAAGAACATTCAGTACTTC

j_gene: TRBJ2-7
d_gene: .
v_gene: TRBV19
abundance: few
CDR3aa: CASSKGSRIPPYEQYF
CDR3nt: TGTGCCAGTAGTAAAGGGAGCAGGATCCCCCCCTACGAGCAGTACTTC

j_gene: TRBJ1-1
d_gene: .
v_gene: TRBV14
abundance: .
CDR3aa: CASSQVGGFTEAFF
CDR3nt: TGTGCCAGCAGCCAAGTTGGAGGGTTCACTGAAGCTTTCTTT

j_gene: TRBJ2-1
d_gene: TRBD2
v_gene: TRBV9
abundance: .
CDR3aa: CASSVLAGTYNEQFF
CDR3nt: TGTGCCAGCAGCGTACTAGCGGGGACCTACAATGAGCAGTTCTTC

j_gene: TRBJ1-2
d_gene: TRBD1
v_gene: TRBV5-1
abundance: .
CDR3aa: CASGTGRNYGYTF
CDR3nt: TGCGCCAGTGGGACAGGGAGGAACTATGGCTACACCTTC

j_gene: TRBJ2-3
d_gene: .
v_gene: TRBV7-3
abundance: .
CDR3aa: CASSSSPGTDTQYF
CDR3nt: TGTGCCAGCAGCTCGAGCCCGGGCACAGATACGCAGTATTTT

j_gene: TRBJ1-4
d_gene: TRBD1
v_gene: TRBV5-1
abundance: .
CDR3aa: CASSLRDRGNEKLFF
CDR3nt: TGCGCCAGCAGCTTGAGGGACAGGGGGAATGAAAAACTGTTTTTT

j_gene: TRBJ1-1
d_gene: .
v_gene: TRBV27
abundance: .
CDR3aa: CASSLMRNTEAFF
CDR3nt: TGTGCCAGCAGTTTAATGAGGAACACTGAAGCTTTCTTT

j_gene: TRBJ2-1
d_gene: TRBD1
v_gene: TRBV19
abundance: .
CDR3aa: CASRAGQGSRHEQFF
CDR3nt: TGTGCCAGTAGGGCGGGACAGGGGTCGAGGCATGAGCAGTTCTTC

j_gene: TRBJ1-5
d_gene: TRBD1
v_gene: TRBV7-2
abundance: few
CDR3aa: CASSLRTGSNQPQHF
CDR3nt: TGTGCCAGCAGCCTACGGACAGGTAGCAATCAGCCCCAGCATTTT

j_gene: TRBJ2-1
d_gene: TRBD2
v_gene: TRBV3-1/TRBV3-2
abundance: .
CDR3aa: CASSQPGLAGVVNEQFF
CDR3nt: TGTGCCAGCAGCCAACCGGGACTAGCGGGGGTTGTCAATGAGCAGTTCTTC

j_gene: TRBJ2-2
d_gene: TRBD1
v_gene: TRBV19
abundance: few
CDR3aa: CASSMGDRVTGELFF
CDR3nt: TGTGCCAGTAGTATGGGGGACAGGGTCACCGGGGAGCTGTTTTTT

j_gene: TRBJ1-2
d_gene: .
v_gene: TRBV4-2
abundance: few
CDR3aa: CASSPPGQNNYGYTF
CDR3nt: TGTGCCAGCAGCCCACCGGGACAAAATAACTATGGCTACACCTTC

j_gene: TRBJ1-2
d_gene: .
v_gene: TRBV11-2
abundance: .
CDR3aa: CASSPTTGTFYGYTF
CDR3nt: TGTGCCAGCAGCCCCACCACCGGGACATTCTATGGCTACACCTTC

j_gene: TRBJ2-7
d_gene: .
v_gene: TRBV20-1
abundance: .
CDR3aa: CSASKGGPREQYF
CDR3nt: TGCAGTGCTAGTAAGGGGGGGCCGCGAGAGCAGTACTTC

j_gene: TRBJ2-3
d_gene: .
v_gene: TRBV28
abundance: .
CDR3aa: CASSGPLNTDTQYF
CDR3nt: TGTGCCAGCAGTGGGCCGCTTAATACAGATACGCAGTATTTT

j_gene: TRBJ2-7
d_gene: .
v_gene: TRBV28
abundance: .
CDR3aa: CASSLRGATYEQYF
CDR3nt: TGTGCCAGCAGTTTACGGGGGGCTACGTACGAGCAGTACTTC

j_gene: TRBJ1-1
d_gene: .
v_gene: TRBV7-3
abundance: .
CDR3aa: CASSLNPRDTEAFF
CDR3nt: TGTGCCAGCAGCTTAAACCCGAGGGACACTGAAGCTTTCTTT

j_gene: TRBJ2-7
d_gene: .
v_gene: TRBV4-1
abundance: .
CDR3aa: CASSQALVVTYEQYF
CDR3nt: TGCGCCAGCAGCCAAGCACTAGTCGTGACCTACGAGCAGTACTTC

j_gene: TRBJ1-5
d_gene: .
v_gene: TRBV10-2
abundance: once
CDR3aa: CASSEGEDFSNQPQHF
CDR3nt: TGCGCCAGCAGTGAGGGAGAAGACTTTAGCAATCAGCCCCAGCATTTT

j_gene: TRBJ2-1
d_gene: .
v_gene: TRBV6-1
abundance: .
CDR3aa: CASSDGGSYNEQFF
CDR3nt: TGTGCCAGCAGTGACGGGGGTTCCTACAATGAGCAGTTCTTC

j_gene: TRBJ2-3
d_gene: TRBD2
v_gene: TRBV2
abundance: .
CDR3aa: CASSETVGGGYTDTQYF
CDR3nt: TGTGCCAGCAGTGAAACAGTTGGCGGGGGGTACACAGATACGCAGTATTTT

j_gene: TRBJ2-1
d_gene: .
v_gene: TRBV20-1
abundance: .
CDR3aa: CSANERDEQFF
CDR3nt: TGCAGTGCCAACGAGAGGGATGAGCAGTTCTTC

j_gene: TRBJ2-1
d_gene: .
v_gene: TRBV28
abundance: .
CDR3aa: CASSSGALFF
CDR3nt: TGTGCCAGCAGTTCCGGTGCCCTGTTCTTC

j_gene: TRBJ2-1
d_gene: TRBD2
v_gene: TRBV19
abundance: .
CDR3aa: CASSGRLAAKDEQFF
CDR3nt: TGTGCCAGTAGTGGGAGACTAGCGGCAAAGGATGAGCAGTTCTTC

j_gene: TRBJ1-2
d_gene: .
v_gene: TRBV5-1
abundance: .
CDR3aa: CASSPGLFYYGYTF
CDR3nt: TGCGCCAGCAGCCCAGGGCTCTTCTACTATGGCTACACCTTC

j_gene: TRBJ1-5
d_gene: .
v_gene: TRBV28
abundance: .
CDR3aa: CASSPTTPQHF
CDR3nt: TGTGCCAGCAGTCCTACCACGCCCCAGCATTTT

j_gene: TRBJ2-4
d_gene: TRBD1
v_gene: TRBV19
abundance: .
CDR3aa: CASSPRGRGNIQYF
CDR3nt: TGTGCCAGTAGTCCCAGGGGGCGAGGAAACATTCAGTACTTC

j_gene: TRBJ2-7
d_gene: TRBD1
v_gene: TRBV5-1
abundance: .
CDR3aa: CASSPGTAYEQYF
CDR3nt: TGCGCCAGCAGCCCAGGGACAGCCTACGAGCAGTACTTC